This T cell receptor beta chain emerged from a study of shared clonotypes between healthy human individuals. Regarding the study as a whole: Among non-shared clonotypes, generation probabilities were lower than among those shared by all four donors.

On this clone: Its specificity is unknown.

V was shortened by 5 bases and J by 0 bases, with 5 bases between the two germline ends. The V gene's germline CDR1 is SGHTA and CDR2 FQGNSA. CDR3 length: 13 amino acids. CD8 cells classed as naive were CD45RO-negative and positively selected for CCR7, excluding terminally differentiated effector memory CD45RA+ cells. Sequencing used immunoSEQ multiplex PCR; TCRdb keeps in-frame clones, though not all of them. Found here are hundreds of thousands of clones, roughly 98% of them singletons; the top ten hold roughly 0.29%. The specimen was naive CD8+ T cells sorted from blood. V gene TRBV7-2 combines with J gene TRBJ1-5, with D unclear. This clonotype was sampled from a man younger than 40 in good health. The CDR3 bases are TGTGCCAGCAGCCATTATAGCAATCAGCCCCAGCATTTT. This encodes CASSHYSNQPQHF.